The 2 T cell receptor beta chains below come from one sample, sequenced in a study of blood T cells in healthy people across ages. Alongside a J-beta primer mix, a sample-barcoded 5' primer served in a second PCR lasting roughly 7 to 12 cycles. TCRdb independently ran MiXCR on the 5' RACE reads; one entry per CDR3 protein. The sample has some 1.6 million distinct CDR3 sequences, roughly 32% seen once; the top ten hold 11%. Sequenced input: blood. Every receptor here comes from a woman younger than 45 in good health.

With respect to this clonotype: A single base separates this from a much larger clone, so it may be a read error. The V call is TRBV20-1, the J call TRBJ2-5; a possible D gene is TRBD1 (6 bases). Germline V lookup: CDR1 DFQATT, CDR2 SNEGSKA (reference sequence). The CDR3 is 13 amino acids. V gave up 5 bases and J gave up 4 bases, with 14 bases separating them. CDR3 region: CSAATGYRETQYF. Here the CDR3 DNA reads TGCAGTGCTGCAACAGGGTACCGAGAGACCCAGTACTTC.

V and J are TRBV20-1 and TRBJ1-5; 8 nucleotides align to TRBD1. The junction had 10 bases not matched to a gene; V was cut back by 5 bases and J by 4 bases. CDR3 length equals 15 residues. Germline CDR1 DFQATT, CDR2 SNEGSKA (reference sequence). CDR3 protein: CSAPLGTGGNQPQHF. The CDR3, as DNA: TGCAGTGCTCCACTAGGGACAGGCGGTAATCAGCCCCAGCATTTT.